Listed below are T cell receptor beta chains from one sample, sequenced in a study of T cell responses to AZD1222 COVID-19 vaccine. Assay used: immunoSEQ multiplex PCR; TCRdb lists only in-frame clones, some missing. Altogether 100,000 to 150,000 clones are present, about nine tenths being singletons, with the ten largest covering 6.9%. This specimen was peripheral blood, taken on day 0 of AZD1222 vaccination. The receptors were gathered from an adult in good health. The CDR3 runs from the conserved cysteine through the conserved F or W. A D gene is named only where the DNA matches it firmly. Only part of the rows carry a size: once, few, many, or a class if the clone is expanded.

d_call,clone_size,j_call,v_call,cdr3_nt,cdr3_aa
-,-,TRBJ2-2,TRBV7-3,TGTGCCAGCAGCTTAGGTCGGTCAAACACCGGGGAGCTGTTTTTT,CASSLGRSNTGELFF
-,-,TRBJ2-5,TRBV20-1,TGCAGTCCATGGCACCAAGAGACCCAGTACTTC,CSPWHQETQYF
-,-,TRBJ1-2,TRBV14,TGTGCCAGCAGCCAAGTGTCGCCCACCCCATTTGGCTACACCTTC,CASSQVSPTPFGYTF
-,-,TRBJ1-6,TRBV28,TGTGCCAGCAGCCTCGTCACAGGGAGCTCCTATAATTCACCCCTCCACTTT,CASSLVTGSSYNSPLHF
-,once,TRBJ1-4,TRBV18,TGTGCCAGCTCACCTCTCGTCGGGGAAAAACTGTTTTTT,CASSPLVGEKLFF
-,-,TRBJ2-1,TRBV4-2,TGTGCCAGCAGCCACACCGCCCTTGCAAATGAGCAGTTCTTC,CASSHTALANEQFF
TRBD1,few,TRBJ1-5,TRBV7-9,TGTGCCAGCAGCTTGGGACAGGGTGGGCAGCCCCAGCATTTT,CASSLGQGGQPQHF
-,-,TRBJ1-5,TRBV3-1/TRBV3-2,TGTGCCAGCAGCCAAGATAGGCAGCCCCAGCATTTT,CASSQDRQPQHF
-,-,TRBJ1-5,TRBV15,TGTGCCACCAGCAGAGGGGTGGAGGGTAATCAGCCCCAGCATTTT,CATSRGVEGNQPQHF
-,-,TRBJ1-2,TRBV12-3/TRBV12-4,TGTGCCAGCAACCAGGACGGAATCTATGGCTACACCTTC,CASNQDGIYGYTF
-,-,TRBJ2-7,TRBV11-2,TGTGCCAGCAGCCATGGGACGGCGAGCTCCTACGAGCAGTACTTC,CASSHGTASSYEQYF
-,-,TRBJ2-2,TRBV28,TGTGCCAGCAGCACAGGGACCGGGGAGCTGTTTTTT,CASSTGTGELFF
TRBD1,-,TRBJ1-4,TRBV7-9,TGTGCCAGCAGCCCCCCAGGGGGTTCTAATGAAAAACTGTTTTTT,CASSPPGGSNEKLFF
TRBD2,once,TRBJ2-1,TRBV4-3,TGCGCCAGCAGCCAAGACAGGGAGGGTGAGCAGTTCTTC,CASSQDREGEQFF
TRBD2,-,TRBJ2-2,TRBV30,TGTGCCTGGAGCCACCTAGCGGGACACACCGGGGAGCTGTTTTTT,CAWSHLAGHTGELFF
-,-,TRBJ2-6,TRBV7-3,TGTGCCAGCAGCCCCCAGGGGGCCAACGTCCTGACTTTC,CASSPQGANVLTF
-,-,TRBJ1-6,TRBV5-1,TGCGCCAGCAGCTTGGAGGACCCTAGGGCTTCACCCCTCCACTTT,CASSLEDPRASPLHF
TRBD1,-,TRBJ1-1,TRBV6-5,TGTGCCAGCTACGTCCAGGGGGCGAAGACTGAAGCTTTCTTT,CASYVQGAKTEAFF
-,few,TRBJ2-7,TRBV6-2/TRBV6-3,TGTGCCAGCAGTTACTCGATACACGAGCAGTACTTC,CASSYSIHEQYF
TRBD2,-,TRBJ2-1,TRBV11-3,TGTGCCAGCAGCGCCAGGGCTAGCGGGTTAGGATACAATGAGCAGTTCTTC,CASSARASGLGYNEQFF
TRBD1,-,TRBJ1-1,TRBV6-5,TGTGCCAGCAGCGTAGACCCAGGGGGCACAACTGAAGCTTTCTTT,CASSVDPGGTTEAFF
TRBD1,-,TRBJ1-1,TRBV10-3,TGTGCCATTCTTGGGACAGGGGGCCTGGGAGCTTTCTTT,CAILGTGGLGAFF
TRBD1,-,TRBJ2-3,TRBV7-8,TGTGCCAGCAGCGAGTACAGGGGCCCCACAGATACGCAGTATTTT,CASSEYRGPTDTQYF
TRBD2,-,TRBJ2-1,TRBV6-4,TGTGCCAGCAGTGCGGACGGGGGGGCCAATGAGCAGTTCTTC,CASSADGGANEQFF
TRBD1,-,TRBJ1-5,TRBV19,TGTGCCAGTAGGGTACAGGGGAGCAATCAGCCCCAGCATTTT,CASRVQGSNQPQHF
-,few,TRBJ1-3,TRBV7-9,TGTGCCAGCAGCGACTCGCAAGGAAACTCTGGAAACACCATATATTTT,CASSDSQGNSGNTIYF
-,-,TRBJ2-1,TRBV18,TGTGCCAGCTCACCTCCCGGCCGGTCCTACAATGAGCAGTTCTTC,CASSPPGRSYNEQFF
TRBD1,-,TRBJ1-6,TRBV27,TGTGCCAGCAGTTTGGTGGGACAGCCAAGGTCACCCCTCCACTTT,CASSLVGQPRSPLHF
TRBD2,-,TRBJ2-1,TRBV11-2,TGTGCCAGCAGCCTAGCCCCTAGCGGGGGTGATTACAATGAGCAGTTCTTC,CASSLAPSGGDYNEQFF
TRBD1,-,TRBJ2-7,TRBV30,TGTGCCTGTCCCGGGACAGGGGGCTTCGAGCAGTACTTC,CACPGTGGFEQYF
-,-,TRBJ1-4,TRBV28,TGTGCCAGCAGCTCCAACAGTGGAGAGGTTAATGAAAAACTGTTTTTT,CASSSNSGEVNEKLFF
-,once,TRBJ1-6,TRBV20-1,TGCAGTGCTAGTGCCGGAGGTGATAATTCACCCCTCCACTTT,CSASAGGDNSPLHF
-,-,TRBJ2-5,TRBV6-5,TGTGCCAGCAGCCCAGGGTTGGGGACCCAGTACTTC,CASSPGLGTQYF
-,once,TRBJ1-2,TRBV7-9,TGTGCCAGCAGCTTGGGCGGCGGGGCAAACTATGGCTACACCTTC,CASSLGGGANYGYTF
-,once,TRBJ2-3,TRBV29-1,TGCAGCTTCCAGGACAGCCGCACAGATACGCAGTATTTT,CSFQDSRTDTQYF
TRBD1,-,TRBJ2-5,TRBV5-1,TGCGCCAGCAGGCCGGGACAGCAAGAGACCCAGTACTTC,CASRPGQQETQYF
-,-,TRBJ1-1,TRBV19,TGTGCCAGTAGTAGGGACGGAAAGAACACTGAAGCTTTCTTT,CASSRDGKNTEAFF
TRBD1,-,TRBJ1-1,TRBV7-2,TGTGCCAGCAGTCTAACACAGGGGAGTTCTGAAGCTTTCTTT,CASSLTQGSSEAFF
TRBD2,-,TRBJ2-7,TRBV28,TGTGCCAGCAGTTTGGGGAGGGTCTCCTCCTACGAGCAGTACTTC,CASSLGRVSSYEQYF
-,-,TRBJ1-5,TRBV27,TGTGCCAGCAAACGGGGGTATAGCAATCAGCCCCAGCATTTT,CASKRGYSNQPQHF
TRBD2,-,TRBJ2-1,TRBV5-4,TGTGCCAGCAGCTTGGAACCAACTAGCGGGGTCTGGAATGAGCAGTTCTTC,CASSLEPTSGVWNEQFF
-,-,TRBJ1-2,TRBV7-2,TGTGCCAGCAGCTTTAGAGGTCGTGGGGGCGGCTACACCTTC,CASSFRGRGGGYTF
-,-,TRBJ2-7,TRBV11-2,TGTGCCAGCAGCCCACGGACATTCGGATTAAGATCCTACGAGCAGTACTTC,CASSPRTFGLRSYEQYF
-,-,TRBJ1-3,TRBV27,TGTGCCAGCCGAACGTCCATGTCTGGAAACACCATATATTTT,CASRTSMSGNTIYF
TRBD1,-,TRBJ2-5,TRBV7-9,TGTGCCAGCAGCTTGGGTGGACAGGGGGCTTTAGAGACCCAGTACTTC,CASSLGGQGALETQYF
-,-,TRBJ1-3,TRBV7-8,TGTGCCAGCAGCCCTCCTGGGGGCACCATATATTTT,CASSPPGGTIYF
-,-,TRBJ1-3,TRBV28,TGTGCCAGCAGTTTAATCTCAGGGCCTAACTCTGGAAACACCATATATTTT,CASSLISGPNSGNTIYF
TRBD1,-,TRBJ2-2,TRBV6-5,TGTGCCAGCAGTCACGTAGGGGGCGGCGGGGAGCTGTTTTTT,CASSHVGGGGELFF
-,-,TRBJ1-2,TRBV5-8,TGTGCCAGCAGCTTGATGAGGGGTTCCGATTTGTGGTACTTC,CASSLMRGSDLWYF
-,-,TRBJ1-1,TRBV6-5,TGTGCCAGCAGGTCCTTAAACCCCGACTCGTACGCTTTCTTT,CASRSLNPDSYAFF
-,-,TRBJ1-2,TRBV27,TGTGCCAGCAGTTTATCAGGGGAGCCGGCGGCGATCTATGGCTACACCTTC,CASSLSGEPAAIYGYTF
TRBD1,-,TRBJ1-4,TRBV5-1,TGCGCCAGCAGCCCGATGCTCCAGGGGGCACGACTTAATGAAAAACTGTTTTTT,CASSPMLQGARLNEKLFF
TRBD1,-,TRBJ1-4,TRBV5-1,TGCGCCAGCAGCTGGGACAGTTATTCAACTAATGAAAAACTGTTTTTT,CASSWDSYSTNEKLFF
-,-,TRBJ1-5,TRBV20-1,TGCAGTGCCCAGGGTGATCAGCCCCAGCATTTT,CSAQGDQPQHF